A single sample gave rise to the 17 T cell receptor beta chains below, sequenced in a study of T cells after yellow fever vaccination (dated by TCRdb to between 2018 and 2021). What the treatment or condition label conveys for this sample: live attenuated yellow fever vaccine strain. Library creation used 5' RACE. The sequencing machine was an Illumina HiSeq 2500. TCRdb trimmed the raw reads at Q25, called clones with MiXCR and kept productive beta chains. Every distinct CDR3 protein forms one entry, paired with its most common genes and DNA. The sample has 150,000 to 200,000 distinct CDR3 sequences on record, about 6.2% of them singletons. Of the sample, just under 3% is held by the ten largest clones. The sequencing used CD4+ T cells sorted from PBMCs, collected on the day of the first yellow fever vaccination. The source is a man between 18 and 29 years old who received the YFV17D yellow fever vaccine.

This clonotype was seen more than once but under ten times. This chain links TRBV12-3 or TRBV12-4 with TRBJ2-5, with 7 positions matching TRBD2. The CDR3 contains 16 residues. Trimming at V came to 5 bases and at J to 5 bases, leaving 14 bases not matched to a gene. The CDR3 sequence: CASSPDRSGPRETQYF. The CDR3 nucleotides are TGTGCCAGCAGTCCGGATCGTAGCGGGCCCAGGGAGACCCAGTACTTC.

This clonotype was counted many times. The gene calls are TRBV4-3 and TRBJ2-3; D ambiguous. The CDR3 loop spans 13 amino acids. Trimming left V 2 bases short and J 6 bases short, with 9 bases between. Germline V gene lookup returns CDR1 LGHNA and CDR2 YSLEER. CDR3 in amino acids: CASSQFVADTQYF. The CDR3 nucleotides read TGCGCCAGCAGCCAATTTGTCGCCGATACGCAGTATTTT.

The table lists this clonotype with a few counts. The V call is TRBV20-1, the J call TRBJ2-7; 12 nucleotides match TRBD1. Trimming cost V 5 bases and J 3 bases; bases outside gene matches: 5. This CDR3 spans 14 amino acids. Germline values: CDR1 DFQATT, CDR2 SNEGSKA (reference sequence). CDR3 in DNA: TGCAGTGCTCGCCGGGACAGGGGGCTCTACGAGCAGTACTTC. It yields the protein CSARRDRGLYEQYF.

This clonotype was picked up many times. The chain uses TRBV20-1 and TRBJ2-7, with 9 bases that match TRBD2. The ends lost 1 base at V and 4 bases at J; junction bases unmatched: 5. Looked up from germline, CDR1 is DFQATT and CDR2 is SNEGSKA (reference sequence). The CDR3 totals 14 residues. The CDR3 reads CSARGTSVNYEQYF. CDR3 bases: TGCAGTGCTAGAGGGACTAGCGTAAATTACGAGCAGTACTTC.

CDR3 in DNA: TGCAGCGTTTACATGGCCCCTCAAGAGACCCAGTACTTC. This translates into CSVYMAPQETQYF. V gene TRBV29-1 combines with J gene TRBJ2-5; D unclear. The V gene lost 5 bases and the J gene lost 2 bases, with 12 bases spanning the gap. The CDR3 sequence is 13 residues long. The V gene's germline CDR1 is SQVTM and CDR2 ANQGSEA.

This clonotype was detected only a few times. This sequence joins TRBV7-3 and TRBJ2-7; D is ambiguous. The V end was cut by 8 bases, the J end by 4 bases, with 15 bases between. The germline V gene has CDR1 SGHTA and CDR2 FQGTGA. CDR3 length: 13 residues. The CDR3: CASSMGRLYEQYF. The CDR3 DNA sequence: TGTGCCAGCTCCATGGGTCGTCTGTACGAGCAGTACTTC.

The CDR3 coding sequence is TGCGCCAGCAGCTCAGGGACAGGGTCCTACGAGCAGTACGTC. Its protein product is CASSSGTGSYEQYV. The V call is TRBV5-1, the J call TRBJ2-7; TRBD1 agrees at 9 bases. The CDR3 spans 14 residues. CDR1 is SGHRS, CDR2 YFSETQ, per germline. J gave up 1 base and V 3 bases, and 2 bases lay outside the gene matches.

The sample holds a few counts of this clonotype. A read error may produce the germline difference seen at one junction end. The chain has TRBV10-3 and TRBJ2-5; D call uncertain. Germline values: CDR1 ENHRY, CDR2 SYGVKD. The length of the CDR3 is 12 residues. CDR3 region: CAIGEQQEAQYF. The CDR3 DNA is TGTGCCATCGGGGAACAGCAAGAGGCCCAGTACTTC.

At least ten counts were recorded for this clonotype. The chain uses TRBV4-3 and TRBJ2-7; 12 bases map to TRBD2. CDR1 is LGHNA and CDR2 is YSLEER in the germline V gene. The J segment lost 3 bases and the V segment lost 1 base, leaving 4 bases of the junction unmatched. The CDR3 consists of 16 residues. The CDR3, as DNA: TGCGCCAGCAGCCAAGGACTAGCGGGGGAGAACTACGAGCAGTACTTC. This sequence encodes CASSQGLAGENYEQYF.

This clonotype was picked up a small number of times. This chain links TRBV7-2 with TRBJ2-3; 10 bases map to TRBD2. Trimming took 3 bases from V and 8 from J; bases not matched to a gene: 8. The germline gives CDR1 SGHTA, CDR2 FQGNSA. The CDR3 is 15 residues long. The CDR3 region has the DNA TGTGCCAGCAGCTTCGGCAGCGGGGGGGCCGGTACGCAGTATTTT. This codes for CASSFGSGGAGTQYF.

This clonotype has only a few counts. This chain links TRBV5-1 with TRBJ2-2, with D unresolved. Germline CDR1 is SGHRS and CDR2 is YFSETQ. This CDR3 contains 14 residues. Between the trimmed V and J ends, which lost 4 bases and 4 bases, there was a span of 11 bases. CDR3 in DNA: TGCGCCAGCAGCCCCCGGGTGGCCACCGGGGAGCTGTTTTTT. Translating it yields CASSPRVATGELFF. Looking up the rest from reference TRBV5-1 and TRBJ2-2 gives the full variable domain: KAGVTQTPRYLIKTRGQQVTLSCSPISGHRSVSWYQQTPGQGLQFLFEYFSETQRNKGNFPGRFSGRQFSNSRSEMNVSTLELGDSALYLCASSPRVATGELFFGEGSRLTVL.

The chain combines TRBV6-1 with TRBJ1-2; D is unresolved. CDR3 size: 15 residues. Germline V gene sequence: CDR1 MNHNS, CDR2 SASEGT. With 8 bases removed from V and 0 bases from J, the gap between germline ends came to 16 bases. As DNA, the CDR3 is TGTGCCAGCGGGCGGTCAGACGATCCTAACTATGGCTACACCTTC. Amino acids: CASGRSDDPNYGYTF.

This clonotype has more than one count but fewer than ten. The V call is TRBV18, the J call TRBJ2-3; 7 bases match TRBD2. Germline values: CDR1 KGHSH, CDR2 LQKENI. With 4 bases clipped from V and 6 bases from J, the junction kept 10 bases outside the gene matches. The CDR3 length is 15 residues. CDR3 loop: CASSRTRLASDTQYF. The DNA for the CDR3 is TGTGCCAGCTCACGAACTAGACTAGCCTCGGATACGCAGTATTTT.

The CDR3 is CATLLPRGEKLFF. CDR3 coding DNA: TGTGCCACTTTACTCCCCCGAGGTGAAAAACTGTTTTTT. The chain employs TRBV6-6 and TRBJ1-4; no firm D call. The germline V and J ends were trimmed by 10 bases and 7 bases, with 16 bases remaining between them. Germline CDR1 and CDR2: MNHNY and SVGAGI (reference sequence). The CDR3 is 13 amino acids.

This clonotype showed up just a few times. The V and J genes are TRBV4-3 and TRBJ2-3; 10 bases fit TRBD2. Trimming at V came to 0 bases and at J to 5 bases, leaving 5 bases not matched to a gene. CDR1 is LGHNA and CDR2 is YSLEER in the germline V gene. The CDR3 loop spans 16 amino acids. The CDR3 loop is CASSQDLGLAIDTQYF. The CDR3 DNA follows: TGCGCCAGCAGCCAAGATCTGGGACTAGCGATAGATACGCAGTATTTT.

The table lists this clonotype with a few counts. The chain has TRBV18 and TRBJ2-7, with TRBD2 matching over 7 bases. The CDR3 spans 14 residues. V trimming: 3 bases; J trimming: 5 bases; junction bases outside the gene matches: 7. CDR1 is KGHSH and CDR2 is LQKENI in the germline V gene. The CDR3 protein is CASSPQRGSDEQYF. For the CDR3, the DNA is TGTGCCAGCTCACCCCAGCGGGGTTCAGACGAGCAGTACTTC.

There are a few counts of this clonotype. This chain links TRBV5-1 with TRBJ2-2; weak D call: TRBD1 (6 bases). V was cut by 4 bases and J by 2 bases, with 15 bases left in between. The CDR3 length is 16 residues. CDR1 and CDR2 from the germline V gene are SGHRS and YFSETQ. The CDR3 DNA sequence: TGCGCCAGCAGCAGTTCCGGGACACTAAACACCGGGGAGCTGTTTTTT. Its protein is CASSSSGTLNTGELFF.